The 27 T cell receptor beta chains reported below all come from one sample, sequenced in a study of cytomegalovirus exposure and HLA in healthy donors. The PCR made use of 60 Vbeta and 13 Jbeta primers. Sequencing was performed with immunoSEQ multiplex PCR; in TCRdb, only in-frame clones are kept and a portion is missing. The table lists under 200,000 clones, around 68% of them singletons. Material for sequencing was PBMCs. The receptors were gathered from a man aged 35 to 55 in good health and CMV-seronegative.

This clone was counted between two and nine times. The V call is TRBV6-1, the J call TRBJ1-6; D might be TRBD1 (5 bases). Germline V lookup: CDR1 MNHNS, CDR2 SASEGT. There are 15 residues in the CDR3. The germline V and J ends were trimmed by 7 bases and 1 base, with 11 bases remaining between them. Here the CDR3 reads CASTSQESYNSPLHF. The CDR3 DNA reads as TGTGCCAGCACCTCACAGGAATCCTATAATTCACCCCTCCACTTT.

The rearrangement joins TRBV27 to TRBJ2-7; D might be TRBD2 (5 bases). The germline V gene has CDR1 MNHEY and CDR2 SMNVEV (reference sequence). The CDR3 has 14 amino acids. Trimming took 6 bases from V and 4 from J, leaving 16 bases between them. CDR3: CASRERAKDYEQYF. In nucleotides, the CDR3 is TGTGCCAGCAGAGAGAGGGCCAAGGATTACGAGCAGTACTTC.

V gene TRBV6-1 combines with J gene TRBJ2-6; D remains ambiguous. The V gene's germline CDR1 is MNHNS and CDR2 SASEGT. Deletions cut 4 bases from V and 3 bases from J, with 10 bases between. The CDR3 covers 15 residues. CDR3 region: CASSVRSGGANVLTF. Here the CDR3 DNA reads TGTGCCAGCAGTGTTCGGTCTGGTGGGGCCAACGTCCTGACTTTC.

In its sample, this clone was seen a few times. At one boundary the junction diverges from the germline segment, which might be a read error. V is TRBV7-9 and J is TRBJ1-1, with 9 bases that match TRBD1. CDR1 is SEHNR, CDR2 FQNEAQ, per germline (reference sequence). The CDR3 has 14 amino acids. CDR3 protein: CSSSGTGLRAEAFF. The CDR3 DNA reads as TGTTCCAGCAGCGGGACAGGGTTGAGGGCTGAAGCTTTCTTT.

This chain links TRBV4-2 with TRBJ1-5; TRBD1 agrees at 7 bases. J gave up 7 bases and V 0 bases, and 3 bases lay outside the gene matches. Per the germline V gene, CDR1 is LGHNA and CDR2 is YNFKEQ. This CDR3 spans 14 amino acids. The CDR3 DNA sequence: TGTGCCAGCAGCCAAGACCGGACAGGACAGCCCCAGCATTTT. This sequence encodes CASSQDRTGQPQHF.

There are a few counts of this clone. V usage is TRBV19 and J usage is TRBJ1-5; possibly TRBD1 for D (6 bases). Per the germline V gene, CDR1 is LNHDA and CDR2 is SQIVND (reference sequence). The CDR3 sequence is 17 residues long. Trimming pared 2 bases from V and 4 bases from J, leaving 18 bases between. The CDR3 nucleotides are TGTGCCAGTAGTATAAGCGGGGGGGCGATTGGGAATCAGCCCCAGCATTTT. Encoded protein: CASSISGGAIGNQPQHF.

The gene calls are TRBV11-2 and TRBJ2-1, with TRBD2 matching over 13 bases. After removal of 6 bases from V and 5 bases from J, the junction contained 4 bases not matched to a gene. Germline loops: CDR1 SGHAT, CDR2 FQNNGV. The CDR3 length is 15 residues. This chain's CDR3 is CASRGLAGLHNEQFF. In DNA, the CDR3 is TGTGCCAGCAGGGGACTAGCGGGACTCCACAATGAGCAGTTCTTC. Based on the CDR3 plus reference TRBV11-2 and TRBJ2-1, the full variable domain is EAGVAQSPRYKIIEKRQSVAFWCNPISGHATLYWYQQILGQGPKLLIQFQNNGVVDDSQLPKDRFSAERLKGVDSTLKIQPAKLEDSAVYLCASRGLAGLHNEQFFGPGTRLTVL.

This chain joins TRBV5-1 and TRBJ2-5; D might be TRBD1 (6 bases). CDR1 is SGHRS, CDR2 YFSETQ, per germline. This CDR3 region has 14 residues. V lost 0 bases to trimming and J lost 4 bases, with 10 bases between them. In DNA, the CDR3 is TGCGCCAGCAGCTTGGCAGGGGCTGGAGAGACCCAGTACTTC. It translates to CASSLAGAGETQYF.

The CDR3: CSVEGAGGLTDTQYF. CDR3 nucleotides: TGCAGCGTTGAGGGAGCGGGGGGCCTCACAGATACGCAGTATTTT. This chain links TRBV29-1 with TRBJ2-3, with 9 positions matching TRBD2. Trimming removed 3 bases from V and 2 bases from J; junction bases left unmatched: 6. The CDR3 length is 15 residues. Germline V CDR1 and CDR2: SQVTM, ANQGSEA.

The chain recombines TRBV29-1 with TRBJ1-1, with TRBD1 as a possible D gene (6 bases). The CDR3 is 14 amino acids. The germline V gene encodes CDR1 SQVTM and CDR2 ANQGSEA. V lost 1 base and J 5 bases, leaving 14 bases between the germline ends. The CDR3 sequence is CSVEGGGGGTEAFF. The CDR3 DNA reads TGCAGCGTTGAAGGAGGGGGGGGCGGAACTGAAGCTTTCTTT.

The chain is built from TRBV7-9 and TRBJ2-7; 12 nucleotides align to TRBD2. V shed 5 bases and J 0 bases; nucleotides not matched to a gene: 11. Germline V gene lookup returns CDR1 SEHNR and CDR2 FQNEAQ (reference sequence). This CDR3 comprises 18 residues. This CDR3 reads CASSPTTQLAGGSYEQYF. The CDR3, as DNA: TGTGCCAGCAGCCCCACTACCCAACTAGCGGGGGGCTCCTACGAGCAGTACTTC. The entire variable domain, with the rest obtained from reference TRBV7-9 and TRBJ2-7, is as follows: DTGVSQNPRHKITKRGQNVTFRCDPISEHNRLYWYRQTLGQGPEFLTYFQNEAQLEKSRLLSDRFSAERPKGSFSTLEIQRTEQGDSAMYLCASSPTTQLAGGSYEQYFGPGTRLTVT.

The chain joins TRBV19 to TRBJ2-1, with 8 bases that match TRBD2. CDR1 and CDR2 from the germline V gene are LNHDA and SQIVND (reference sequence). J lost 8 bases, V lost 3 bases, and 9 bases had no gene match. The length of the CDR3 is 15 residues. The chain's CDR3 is CASSIFLAGGHEQFF. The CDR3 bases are TGTGCCAGTAGTATTTTTCTGGCGGGAGGCCATGAGCAGTTCTTC. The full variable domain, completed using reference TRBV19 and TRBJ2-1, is DGGITQSPKYLFRKEGQNVTLSCEQNLNHDAMYWYRQDPGQGLRLIYYSQIVNDFQKGDIAEGYSVSREKKESFPLTVTSAQKNPTAFYLCASSIFLAGGHEQFFGPGTRLTVL.

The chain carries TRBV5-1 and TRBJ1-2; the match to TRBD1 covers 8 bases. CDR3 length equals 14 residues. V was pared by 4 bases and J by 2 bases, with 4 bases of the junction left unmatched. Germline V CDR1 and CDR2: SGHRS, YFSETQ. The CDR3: CASSNGQGNYGYTF. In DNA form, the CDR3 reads TGCGCCAGCAGCAACGGACAGGGAAACTATGGCTACACCTTC.

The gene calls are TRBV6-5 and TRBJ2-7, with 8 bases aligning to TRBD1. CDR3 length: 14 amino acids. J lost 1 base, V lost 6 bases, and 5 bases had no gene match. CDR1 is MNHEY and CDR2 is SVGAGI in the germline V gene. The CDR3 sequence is CASRQDRGSYEQYF. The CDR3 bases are TGTGCCAGCAGACAAGACAGGGGATCCTACGAGCAGTACTTC.

CDR3 in DNA: TGTGCCAGCAGAGGTAGCGGGATTTACTACGAGCAGTACTTC. Amino acid sequence: CASRGSGIYYEQYF. This chain links TRBV6-1 with TRBJ2-7, with TRBD2 identical over 8 bases. V trimming: 6 bases; J trimming: 3 bases; junction bases outside the gene matches: 7. The CDR3 length is 14 residues. Germline V gene sequence: CDR1 MNHNS, CDR2 SASEGT.

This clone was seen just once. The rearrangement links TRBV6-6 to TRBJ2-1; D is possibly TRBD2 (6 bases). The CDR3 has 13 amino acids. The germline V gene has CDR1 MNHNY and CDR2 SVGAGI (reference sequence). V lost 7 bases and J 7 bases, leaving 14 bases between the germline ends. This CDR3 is CASTPPRGNEQFF. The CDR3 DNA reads TGTGCCAGCACCCCCCCTCGGGGGAATGAGCAGTTCTTC.

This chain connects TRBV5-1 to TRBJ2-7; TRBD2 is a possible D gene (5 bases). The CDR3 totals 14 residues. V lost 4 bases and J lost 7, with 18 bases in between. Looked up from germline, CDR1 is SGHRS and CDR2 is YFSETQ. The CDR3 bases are TGCGCCAGCAGCGCTTTCTCGACGGGAAAGGAGCAGTACTTC. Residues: CASSAFSTGKEQYF.

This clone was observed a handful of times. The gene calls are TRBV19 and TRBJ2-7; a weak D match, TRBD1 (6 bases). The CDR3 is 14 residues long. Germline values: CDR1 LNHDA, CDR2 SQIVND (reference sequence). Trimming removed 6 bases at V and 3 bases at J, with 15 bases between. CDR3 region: CASSPQGTHYEQYF. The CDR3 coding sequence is TGTGCCAGTAGCCCACAGGGAACACACTACGAGCAGTACTTC. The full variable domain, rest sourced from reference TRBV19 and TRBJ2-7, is DGGITQSPKYLFRKEGQNVTLSCEQNLNHDAMYWYRQDPGQGLRLIYYSQIVNDFQKGDIAEGYSVSREKKESFPLTVTSAQKNPTAFYLCASSPQGTHYEQYFGPGTRLTVT.

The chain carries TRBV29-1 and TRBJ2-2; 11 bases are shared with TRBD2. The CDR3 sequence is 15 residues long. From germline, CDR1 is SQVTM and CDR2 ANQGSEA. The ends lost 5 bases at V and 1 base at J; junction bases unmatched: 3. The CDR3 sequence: CSVSTSGMNTGELFF. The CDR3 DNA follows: TGCAGCGTTTCGACTAGCGGGATGAACACCGGGGAGCTGTTTTTT.

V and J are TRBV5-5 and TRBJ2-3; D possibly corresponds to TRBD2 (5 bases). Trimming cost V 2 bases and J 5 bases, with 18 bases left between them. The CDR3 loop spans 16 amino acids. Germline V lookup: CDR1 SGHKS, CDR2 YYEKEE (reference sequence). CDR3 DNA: TGTGCCAGCAGCTTATTTGCAGGCCCCGCGGGAGATACGCAGTATTTT. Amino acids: CASSLFAGPAGDTQYF.

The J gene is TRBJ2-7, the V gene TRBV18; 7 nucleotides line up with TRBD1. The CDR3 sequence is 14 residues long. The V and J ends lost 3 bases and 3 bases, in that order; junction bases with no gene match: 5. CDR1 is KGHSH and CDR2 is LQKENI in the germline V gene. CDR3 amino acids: CASSPEWDSYEQYF. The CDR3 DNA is TGTGCCAGCTCACCGGAATGGGACAGCTACGAGCAGTACTTC.

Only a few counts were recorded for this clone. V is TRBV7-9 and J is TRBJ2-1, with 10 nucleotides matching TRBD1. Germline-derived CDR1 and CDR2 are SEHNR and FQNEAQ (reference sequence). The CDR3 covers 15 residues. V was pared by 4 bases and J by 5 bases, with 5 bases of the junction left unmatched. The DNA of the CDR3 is TGTGCCAGCAGCTCCAGACAGGGGGCCCACAATGAGCAGTTCTTC. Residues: CASSSRQGAHNEQFF.

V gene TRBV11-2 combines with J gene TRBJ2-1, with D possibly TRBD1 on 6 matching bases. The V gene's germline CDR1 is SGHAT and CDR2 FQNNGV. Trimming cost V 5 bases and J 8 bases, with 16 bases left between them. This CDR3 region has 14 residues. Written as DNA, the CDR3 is TGTGCCAGCAGCCTAGGACAGCCCCTGGATGAGCAGTTCTTC. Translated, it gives CASSLGQPLDEQFF.

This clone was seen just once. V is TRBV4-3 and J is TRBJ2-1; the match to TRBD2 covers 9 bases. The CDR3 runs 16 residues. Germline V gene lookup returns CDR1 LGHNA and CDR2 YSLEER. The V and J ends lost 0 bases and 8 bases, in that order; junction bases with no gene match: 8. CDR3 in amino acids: CASSQDVASGTYEQFF. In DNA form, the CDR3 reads TGCGCCAGCAGCCAAGATGTCGCTAGCGGGACCTATGAGCAGTTCTTC.

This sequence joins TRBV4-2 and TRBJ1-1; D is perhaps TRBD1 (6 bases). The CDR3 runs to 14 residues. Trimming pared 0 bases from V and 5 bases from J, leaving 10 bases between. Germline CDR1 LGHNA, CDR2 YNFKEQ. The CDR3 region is CASSQEGTGTEAFF. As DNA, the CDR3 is TGTGCCAGCAGCCAAGAGGGTACAGGGACTGAAGCTTTCTTT.

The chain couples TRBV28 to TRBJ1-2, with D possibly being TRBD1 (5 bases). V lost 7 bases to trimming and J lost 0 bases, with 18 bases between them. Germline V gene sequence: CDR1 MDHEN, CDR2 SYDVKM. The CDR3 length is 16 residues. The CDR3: CASTRGGQGTNYGYTF. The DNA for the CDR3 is TGTGCCAGCACCCGCGGTGGGCAGGGTACTAACTATGGCTACACCTTC.

The CDR3 is CSAGEGVGYTF. The CDR3 DNA follows: TGCAGTGCGGGTGAGGGAGTTGGCTACACCTTC. The chain couples TRBV20-1 to TRBJ1-2; D remains unclear. The CDR3 is 11 amino acids. Trimming shortened V by 6 bases and J by 7 bases, and 12 bases separated the two germline ends. Germline V gives CDR1 DFQATT, CDR2 SNEGSKA (reference sequence).